The entry that follows covers one T cell receptor (beta chain) sequence. This CDR3 is 15 amino acids long. The V gene end was trimmed by 5 bases and the J gene end by 4 bases; junction bases not matched to a gene: 5. The germline V gene encodes CDR1 LGHNA and CDR2 YSLEER. This specimen comes from a study of blood T cell repertoires in COVID-19. The overall study: The origin of the acute and convalescent COVID-19 samples was the United States, Italy and Spain. Nucleic acid was either cDNA or gDNA, and it came from T cells, B-cell-depleted T cells, or PBMCs.

Per the authors' pipeline: Reference gene primers were amplified, and this amplification served to estimate nucleated cell counts. TCRdb's table, derived via immunoSEQ multiplex PCR, lists solely in-frame clones and lacks some. V and J calls and clone size come straight from that table; D and trimming were deduced from the DNA. This table has hundreds of thousands of clones, around 84% appearing once. The sequencing sample was made of peripheral blood. This chain uses TRBV4-3 with TRBJ2-1, with 10 bases that match TRBD1. The origin of this receptor is a man in his 70s with acute or convalescent COVID-19. The CDR3 region is CASSETGGLYNEQFF. CDR3 sequence (DNA): TGCGCCAGCAGCGAGACAGGGGGCCTTTACAATGAGCAGTTCTTC.